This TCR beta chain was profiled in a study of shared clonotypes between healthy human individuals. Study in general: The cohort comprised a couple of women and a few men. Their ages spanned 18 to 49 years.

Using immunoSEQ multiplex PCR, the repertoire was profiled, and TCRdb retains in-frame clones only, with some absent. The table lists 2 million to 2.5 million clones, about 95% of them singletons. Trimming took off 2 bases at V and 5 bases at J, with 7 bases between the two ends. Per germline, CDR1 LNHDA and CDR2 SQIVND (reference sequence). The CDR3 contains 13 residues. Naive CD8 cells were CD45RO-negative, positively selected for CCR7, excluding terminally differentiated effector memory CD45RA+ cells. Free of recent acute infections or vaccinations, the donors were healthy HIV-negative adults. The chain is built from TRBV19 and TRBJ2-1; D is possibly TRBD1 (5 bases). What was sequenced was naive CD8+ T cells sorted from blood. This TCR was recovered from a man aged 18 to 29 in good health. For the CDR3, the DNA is TGTGCCAGTAGTATAAAAGGGGACAATGAGCAGTTCTTC. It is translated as CASSIKGDNEQFF.